The clone carrying this TCR beta chain was seen at least ten times. Its antigen is unknown. This specimen belongs to a study of T cells in Graves' hyperthyroidism and ophthalmopathy. Across the study: The authors collected peripheral blood at initial diagnosis, before any treatment. Points from the study as a whole: Researchers report that a 13 V-J model separated ophthalmopathy from stable hyperthyroidism. Model output signaled ophthalmopathy a median about 6.3 months ahead of onset.

CDR1 is SGHVS, CDR2 FQNEAQ, per germline. Trimming cost V 0 bases and J 13 bases, with 13 bases left between them. This CDR3 is 14 amino acids long. In making diagnoses, clinical symptoms, serum thyroxine and TRAb, thyroid ultrasound and orbital computed tomography were all used. Amplified TCR beta CDR3 regions came from RNA transcripts. The HTBI set primed first-round TCR CDR3 RT-PCR. MiXCR was run by TCRdb on the multiplex PCR reads, yielding one entry per CDR3 protein. Of around 800,000 distinct CDR3 sequences listed, around 38% are singletons. This chain connects TRBV7-8 to TRBJ1-6, with D possibly being TRBD1 (5 bases). The material sequenced was blood. The receptor's source is a young man with Graves' hyperthyroidism. CDR3 coding DNA: TGTGCCAGCAGCTTAGCTGGGACTAACGTCCCCCTCCACTTT. Its translation is CASSLAGTNVPLHF.